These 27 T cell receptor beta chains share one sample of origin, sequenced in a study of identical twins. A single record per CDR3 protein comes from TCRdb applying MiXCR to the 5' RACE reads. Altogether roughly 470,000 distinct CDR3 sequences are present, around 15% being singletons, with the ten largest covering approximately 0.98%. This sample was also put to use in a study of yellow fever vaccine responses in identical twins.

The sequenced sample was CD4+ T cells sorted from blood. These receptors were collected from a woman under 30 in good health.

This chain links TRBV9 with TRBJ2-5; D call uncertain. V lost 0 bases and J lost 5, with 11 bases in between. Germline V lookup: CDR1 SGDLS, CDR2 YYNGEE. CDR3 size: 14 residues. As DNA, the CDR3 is TGTGCCAGCAGCGTAGCTGGGTCTCGGGAGACCCAGTACTTC. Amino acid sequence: CASSVAGSRETQYF.

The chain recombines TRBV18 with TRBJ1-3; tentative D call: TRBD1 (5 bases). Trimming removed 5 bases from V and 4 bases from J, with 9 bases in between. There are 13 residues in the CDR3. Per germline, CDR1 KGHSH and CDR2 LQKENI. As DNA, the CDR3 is TGTGCCAGCTCATCGACAGCAGGAAACACCATATATTTT. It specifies CASSSTAGNTIYF. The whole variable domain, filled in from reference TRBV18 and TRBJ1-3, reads NAGVMQNPRHLVRRRGQEARLRCSPMKGHSHVYWYRQLPEEGLKFMVYLQKENIIDESGMPKERFSAEFPKEGPSILRIQQVVRGDSAAYFCASSSTAGNTIYFGEGSWLTVV.

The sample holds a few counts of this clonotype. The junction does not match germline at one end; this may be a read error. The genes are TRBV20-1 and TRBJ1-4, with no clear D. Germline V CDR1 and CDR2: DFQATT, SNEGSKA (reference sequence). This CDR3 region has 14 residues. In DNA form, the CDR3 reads TGCGGTGCTAGAGATCCGGCAACTAATGAAAAACTGTTTTTT. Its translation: CGARDPATNEKLFF.

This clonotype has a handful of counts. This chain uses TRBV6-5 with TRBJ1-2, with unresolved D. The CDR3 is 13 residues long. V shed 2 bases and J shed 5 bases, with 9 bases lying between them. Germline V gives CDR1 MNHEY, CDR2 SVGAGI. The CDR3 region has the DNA TGTGCCAGCAGTTACCTGGCAGGTTATGGCTACACCTTC. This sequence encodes CASSYLAGYGYTF.

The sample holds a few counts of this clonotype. The CDR3 nucleotides read TGTGCCACCAGTGATTCCGGGACTAGCGGGGGGGCCCGGGATGAGCAGTTCTTC. Residues: CATSDSGTSGGARDEQFF. The rearrangement uses TRBV24-1 and TRBJ2-1; the match to TRBD2 covers 16 bases. CDR1 is KGHDR, CDR2 SFDVKD, per germline. The CDR3 totals 18 residues. The V and J ends lost 2 bases and 8 bases, in that order; junction bases with no gene match: 8.

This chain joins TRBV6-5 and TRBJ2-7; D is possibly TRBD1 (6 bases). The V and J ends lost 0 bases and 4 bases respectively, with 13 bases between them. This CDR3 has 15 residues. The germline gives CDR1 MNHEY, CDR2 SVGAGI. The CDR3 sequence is CASSYSGRGKYEQYF. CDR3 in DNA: TGTGCCAGCAGTTACTCAGGCAGGGGCAAGTACGAGCAGTACTTC.

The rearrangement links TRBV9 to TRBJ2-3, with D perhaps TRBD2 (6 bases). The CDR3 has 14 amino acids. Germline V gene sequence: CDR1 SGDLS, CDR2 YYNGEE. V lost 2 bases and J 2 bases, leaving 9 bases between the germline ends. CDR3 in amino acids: CASSVGTYTDTQYF. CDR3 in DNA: TGTGCCAGCAGCGTGGGGACTTACACAGATACGCAGTATTTT.

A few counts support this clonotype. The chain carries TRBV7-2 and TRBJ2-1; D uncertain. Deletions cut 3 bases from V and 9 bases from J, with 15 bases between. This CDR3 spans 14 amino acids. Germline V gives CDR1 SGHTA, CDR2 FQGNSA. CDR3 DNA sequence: TGTGCCAGCAGCTTTCGGCTAGGACCGACTGAGCAGTTCTTC. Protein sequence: CASSFRLGPTEQFF.

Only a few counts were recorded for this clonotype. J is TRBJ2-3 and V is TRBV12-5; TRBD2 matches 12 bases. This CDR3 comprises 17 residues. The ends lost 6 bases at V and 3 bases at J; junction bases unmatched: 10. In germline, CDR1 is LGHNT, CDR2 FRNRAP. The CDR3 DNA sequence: TGTGCTAGTGGCAAGACTAGCGGGAGACCCGGGACAGATACGCAGTATTTT. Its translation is CASGKTSGRPGTDTQYF.

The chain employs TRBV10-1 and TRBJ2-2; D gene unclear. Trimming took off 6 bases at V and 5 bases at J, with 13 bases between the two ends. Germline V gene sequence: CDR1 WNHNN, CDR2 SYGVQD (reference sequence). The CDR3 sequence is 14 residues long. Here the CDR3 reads CASRTDRSTGELFF. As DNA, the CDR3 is TGCGCCAGCAGAACGGACCGGTCAACCGGGGAGCTGTTTTTT.

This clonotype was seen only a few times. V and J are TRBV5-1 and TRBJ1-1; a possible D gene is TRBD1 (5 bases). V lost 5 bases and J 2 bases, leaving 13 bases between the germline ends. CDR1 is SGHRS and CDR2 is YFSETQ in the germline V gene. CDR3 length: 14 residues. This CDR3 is CASRSGTGNTEAFF. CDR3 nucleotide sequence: TGCGCCAGCAGAAGCGGGACGGGAAACACTGAAGCTTTCTTT.

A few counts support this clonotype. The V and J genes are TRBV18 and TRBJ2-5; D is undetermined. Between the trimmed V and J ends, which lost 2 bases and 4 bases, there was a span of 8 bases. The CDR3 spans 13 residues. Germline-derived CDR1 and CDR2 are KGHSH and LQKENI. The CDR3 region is CASSPYPGETQYF. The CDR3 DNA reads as TGTGCCAGCTCACCATATCCGGGAGAGACCCAGTACTTC.

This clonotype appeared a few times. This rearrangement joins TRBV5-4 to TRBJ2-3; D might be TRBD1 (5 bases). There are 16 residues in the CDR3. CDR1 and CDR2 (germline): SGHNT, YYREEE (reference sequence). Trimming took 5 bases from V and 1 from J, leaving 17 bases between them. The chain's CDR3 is CASSFPDRRGTDTQYF. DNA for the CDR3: TGTGCCAGCAGTTTCCCCGACAGACGGGGCACAGATACGCAGTATTTT. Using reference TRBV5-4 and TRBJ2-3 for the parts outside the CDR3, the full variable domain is ETGVTQSPTHLIKTRGQQVTLRCSSQSGHNTVSWYQQALGQGPQFIFQYYREEENGRGNFPPRFSGLQFPNYSSELNVNALELDDSALYLCASSFPDRRGTDTQYFGPGTRLTVL.

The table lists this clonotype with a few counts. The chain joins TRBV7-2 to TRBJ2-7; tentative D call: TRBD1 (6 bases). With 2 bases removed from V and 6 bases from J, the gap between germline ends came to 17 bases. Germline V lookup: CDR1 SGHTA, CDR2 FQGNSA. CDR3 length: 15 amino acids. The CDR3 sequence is CASSLLGQGPTEQYF. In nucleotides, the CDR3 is TGTGCCAGCAGCTTATTGGGGCAGGGGCCCACCGAGCAGTACTTC.

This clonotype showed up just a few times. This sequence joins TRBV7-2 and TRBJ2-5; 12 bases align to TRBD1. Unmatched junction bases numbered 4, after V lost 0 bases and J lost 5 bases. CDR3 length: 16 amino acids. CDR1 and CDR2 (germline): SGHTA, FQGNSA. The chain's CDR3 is CASSLAGQGALETQYF. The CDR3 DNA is TGTGCCAGCAGCTTAGCGGGACAGGGGGCGCTGGAGACCCAGTACTTC. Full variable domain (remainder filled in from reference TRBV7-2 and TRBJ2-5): GAGVSQSPSNKVTEKGKDVELRCDPISGHTALYWYRQSLGQGLEFLIYFQGNSAPDKSGLPSDRFSAERTGGSVSTLTIQRTQQEDSAVYLCASSLAGQGALETQYFGPGTRLLVL.

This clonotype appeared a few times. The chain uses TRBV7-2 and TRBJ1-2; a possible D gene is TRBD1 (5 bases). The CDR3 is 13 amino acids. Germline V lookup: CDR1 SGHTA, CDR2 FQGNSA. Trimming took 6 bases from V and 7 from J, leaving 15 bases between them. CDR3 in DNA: TGTGCCAGCAGGGCGGGGGAGCGCGGTGGCTACACCTTC. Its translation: CASRAGERGGYTF.

Here the CDR3 reads CASSLVSAHEQYF. CDR3 bases: TGTGCCAGCAGCTTGGTGTCGGCCCACGAGCAGTACTTC. The rearrangement links TRBV7-9 to TRBJ2-7; D unresolved. The CDR3 is 13 residues long. Trimming shortened V by 3 bases and J by 5 bases, and 11 bases separated the two germline ends. Germline assignment: CDR1 SEHNR and CDR2 FQNEAQ (reference sequence).

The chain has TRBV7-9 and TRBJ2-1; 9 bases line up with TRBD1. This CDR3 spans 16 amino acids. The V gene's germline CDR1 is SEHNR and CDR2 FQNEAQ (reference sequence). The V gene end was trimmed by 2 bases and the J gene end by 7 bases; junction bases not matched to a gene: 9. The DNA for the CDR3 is TGTGCCAGCAGCTTATGGGGGACAGGGCGGAGGAATGAGCAGTTCTTC. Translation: CASSLWGTGRRNEQFF.

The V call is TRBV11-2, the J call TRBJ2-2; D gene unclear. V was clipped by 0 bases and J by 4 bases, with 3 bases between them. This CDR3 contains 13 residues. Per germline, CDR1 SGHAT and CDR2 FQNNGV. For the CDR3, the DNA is TGTGCCAGCAGCTTAGAAATCACCGGGGAGCTGTTTTTT. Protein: CASSLEITGELFF.

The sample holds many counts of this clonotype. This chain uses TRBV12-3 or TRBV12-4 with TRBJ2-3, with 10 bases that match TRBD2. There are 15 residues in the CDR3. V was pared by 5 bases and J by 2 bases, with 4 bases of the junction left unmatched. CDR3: CASSRGLADTDTQYF. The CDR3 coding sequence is TGTGCCAGCAGTCGCGGACTAGCGGACACAGATACGCAGTATTTT.

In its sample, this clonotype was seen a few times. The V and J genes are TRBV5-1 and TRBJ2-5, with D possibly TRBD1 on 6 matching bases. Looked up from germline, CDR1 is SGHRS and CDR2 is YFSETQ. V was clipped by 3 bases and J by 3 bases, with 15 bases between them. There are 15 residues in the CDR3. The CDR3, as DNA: TGCGCCAGCAGCTCGAGCAGGGGCCGGAAAGAGACCCAGTACTTC. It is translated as CASSSSRGRKETQYF.

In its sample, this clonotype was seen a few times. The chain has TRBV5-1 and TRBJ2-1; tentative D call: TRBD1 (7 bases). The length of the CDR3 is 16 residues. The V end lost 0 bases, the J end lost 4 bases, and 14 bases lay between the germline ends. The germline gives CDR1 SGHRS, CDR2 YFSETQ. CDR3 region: CASSLAAGQIYNEQFF. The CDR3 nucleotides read TGCGCCAGCAGCTTGGCCGCGGGACAGATATACAATGAGCAGTTCTTC. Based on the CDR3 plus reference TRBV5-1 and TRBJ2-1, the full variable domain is KAGVTQTPRYLIKTRGQQVTLSCSPISGHRSVSWYQQTPGQGLQFLFEYFSETQRNKGNFPGRFSGRQFSNSRSEMNVSTLELGDSALYLCASSLAAGQIYNEQFFGPGTRLTVL.

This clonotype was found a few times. The CDR3 reads CASTLRASANNEQFF. CDR3 sequence (DNA): TGTGCCAGCACTCTTAGGGCTAGCGCTAACAATGAGCAGTTCTTC. The chain carries TRBV9 and TRBJ2-1, with D maybe TRBD2 (6 bases). CDR3 length: 15 amino acids. The V gene's germline CDR1 is SGDLS and CDR2 YYNGEE. V lost 6 bases and J 5 bases, leaving 18 bases between the germline ends.

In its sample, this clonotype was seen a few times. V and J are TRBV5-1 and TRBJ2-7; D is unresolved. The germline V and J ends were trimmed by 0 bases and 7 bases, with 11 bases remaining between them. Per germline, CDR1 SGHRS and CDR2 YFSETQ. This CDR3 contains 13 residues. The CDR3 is CASSLDWGFEQYF. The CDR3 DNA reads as TGCGCCAGCAGCTTGGACTGGGGTTTTGAGCAGTACTTC. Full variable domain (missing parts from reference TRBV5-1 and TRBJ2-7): KAGVTQTPRYLIKTRGQQVTLSCSPISGHRSVSWYQQTPGQGLQFLFEYFSETQRNKGNFPGRFSGRQFSNSRSEMNVSTLELGDSALYLCASSLDWGFEQYFGPGTRLTVT.

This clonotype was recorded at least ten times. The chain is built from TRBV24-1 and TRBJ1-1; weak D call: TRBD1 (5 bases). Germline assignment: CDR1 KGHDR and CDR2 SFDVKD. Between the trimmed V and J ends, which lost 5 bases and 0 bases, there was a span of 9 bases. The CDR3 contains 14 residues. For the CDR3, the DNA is TGTGCCACCAGTGGGGCGGGACTGAACACTGAAGCTTTCTTT. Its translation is CATSGAGLNTEAFF.

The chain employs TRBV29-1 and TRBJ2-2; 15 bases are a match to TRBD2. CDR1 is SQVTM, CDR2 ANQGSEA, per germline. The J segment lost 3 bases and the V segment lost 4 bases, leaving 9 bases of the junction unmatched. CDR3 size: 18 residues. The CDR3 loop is CSVGGKGLAGGYTGELFF. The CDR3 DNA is TGCAGCGTTGGGGGGAAGGGACTAGCGGGAGGATACACCGGGGAGCTGTTTTTT.

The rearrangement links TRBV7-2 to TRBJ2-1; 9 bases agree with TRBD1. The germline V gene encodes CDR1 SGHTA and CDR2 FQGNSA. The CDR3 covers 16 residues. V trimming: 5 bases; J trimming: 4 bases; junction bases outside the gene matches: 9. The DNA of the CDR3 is TGTGCCAGCAGCCCATACCGGGACAGGGAATACAATGAGCAGTTCTTC. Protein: CASSPYRDREYNEQFF.